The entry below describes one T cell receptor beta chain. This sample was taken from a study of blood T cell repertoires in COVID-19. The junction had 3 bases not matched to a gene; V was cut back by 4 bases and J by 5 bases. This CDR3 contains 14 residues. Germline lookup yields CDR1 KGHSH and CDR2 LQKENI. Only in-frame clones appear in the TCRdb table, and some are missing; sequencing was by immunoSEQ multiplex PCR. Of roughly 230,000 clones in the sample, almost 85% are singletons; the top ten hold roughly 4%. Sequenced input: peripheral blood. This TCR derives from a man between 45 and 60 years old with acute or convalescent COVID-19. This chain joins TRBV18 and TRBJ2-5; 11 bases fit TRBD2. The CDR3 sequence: CASSQTSGIETQYF. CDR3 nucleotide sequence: TGTGCCAGCTCACAGACTAGCGGGATTGAGACCCAGTACTTC.